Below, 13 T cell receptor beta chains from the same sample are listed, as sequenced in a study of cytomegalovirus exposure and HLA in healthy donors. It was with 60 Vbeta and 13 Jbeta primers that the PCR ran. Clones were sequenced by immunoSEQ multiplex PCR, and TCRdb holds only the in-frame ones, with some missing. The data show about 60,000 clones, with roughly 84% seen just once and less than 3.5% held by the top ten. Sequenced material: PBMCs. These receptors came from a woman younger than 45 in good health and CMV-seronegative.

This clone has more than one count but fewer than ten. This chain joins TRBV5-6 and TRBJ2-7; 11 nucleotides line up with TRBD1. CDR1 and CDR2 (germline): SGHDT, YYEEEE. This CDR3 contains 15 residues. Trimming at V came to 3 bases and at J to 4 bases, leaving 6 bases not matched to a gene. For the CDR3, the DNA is TGTGCCAGCAGCTCCTCGGGACAGGGGGGATACGAGCAGTACTTC. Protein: CASSSSGQGGYEQYF.

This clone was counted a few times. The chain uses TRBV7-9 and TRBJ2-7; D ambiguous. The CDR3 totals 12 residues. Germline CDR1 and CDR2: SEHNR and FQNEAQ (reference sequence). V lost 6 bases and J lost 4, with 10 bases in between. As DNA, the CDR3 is TGTGCCAGCAGATTCAAGAGGTACGAGCAGTACGTC. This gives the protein CASRFKRYEQYV.

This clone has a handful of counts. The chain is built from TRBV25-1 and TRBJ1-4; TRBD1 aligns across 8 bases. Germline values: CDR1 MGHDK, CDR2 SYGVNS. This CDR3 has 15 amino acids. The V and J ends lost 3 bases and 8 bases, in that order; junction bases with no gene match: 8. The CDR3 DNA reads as TGTGCCAGCAGTGATGTCAGGGGGCAAGGGGAAAAACTGTTTTTT. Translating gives CASSDVRGQGEKLFF.

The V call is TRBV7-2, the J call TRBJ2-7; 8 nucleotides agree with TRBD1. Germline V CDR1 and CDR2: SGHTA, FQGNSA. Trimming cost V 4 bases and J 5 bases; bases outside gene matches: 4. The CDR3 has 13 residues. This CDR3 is CASSSWDRHEQYV. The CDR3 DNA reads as TGTGCCAGCAGCTCCTGGGACAGGCACGAGCAGTACGTC.

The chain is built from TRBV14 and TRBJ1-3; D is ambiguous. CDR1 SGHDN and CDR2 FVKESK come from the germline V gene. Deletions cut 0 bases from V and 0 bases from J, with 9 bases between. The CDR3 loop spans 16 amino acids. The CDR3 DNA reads TGTGCCAGCAGCCAAGATCTTGTAAACTCTGGAAACACCATATATTTT. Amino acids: CASSQDLVNSGNTIYF.

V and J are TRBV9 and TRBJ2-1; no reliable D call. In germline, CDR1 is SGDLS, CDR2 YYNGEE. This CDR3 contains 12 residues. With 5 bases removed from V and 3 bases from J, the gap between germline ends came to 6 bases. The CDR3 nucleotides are TGTGCCAGCAGAAACATCTACAATGAGCAGTTCTTC. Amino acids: CASRNIYNEQFF.

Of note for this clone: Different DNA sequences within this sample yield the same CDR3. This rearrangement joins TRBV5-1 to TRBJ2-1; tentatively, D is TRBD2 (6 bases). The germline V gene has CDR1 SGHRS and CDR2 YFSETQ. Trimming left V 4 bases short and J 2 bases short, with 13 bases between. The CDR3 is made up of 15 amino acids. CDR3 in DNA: TGCGCCAGCAGCCCCAATAGCGGAACCTACAATGAGCAGTTCTTC. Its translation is CASSPNSGTYNEQFF.

The CDR3: CASRPGTGGEQYV. The CDR3 bases are TGTGCCAGCAGGCCGGGGACGGGGGGAGAGCAGTACGTC. The chain couples TRBV5-6 to TRBJ2-7; TRBD2 matches at 7 bases. The CDR3 loop spans 13 amino acids. The V gene end was trimmed by 5 bases and the J gene end by 7 bases; junction bases not matched to a gene: 9. In germline, CDR1 is SGHDT, CDR2 YYEEEE.

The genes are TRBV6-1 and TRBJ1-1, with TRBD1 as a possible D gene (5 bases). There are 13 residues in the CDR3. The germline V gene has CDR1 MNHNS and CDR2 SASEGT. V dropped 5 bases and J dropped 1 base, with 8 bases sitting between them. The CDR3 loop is CASSRGGNTEAFF. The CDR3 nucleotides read TGTGCCAGCAGTCGGGGGGGGAACACTGAAGCTTTCTTT.

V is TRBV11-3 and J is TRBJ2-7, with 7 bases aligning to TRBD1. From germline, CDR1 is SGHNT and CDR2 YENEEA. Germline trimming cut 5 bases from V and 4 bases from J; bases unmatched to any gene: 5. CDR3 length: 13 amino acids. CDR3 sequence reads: CASSRSQGYEQYF. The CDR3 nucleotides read TGTGCCAGCAGCCGGTCACAGGGGTACGAGCAGTACTTC.

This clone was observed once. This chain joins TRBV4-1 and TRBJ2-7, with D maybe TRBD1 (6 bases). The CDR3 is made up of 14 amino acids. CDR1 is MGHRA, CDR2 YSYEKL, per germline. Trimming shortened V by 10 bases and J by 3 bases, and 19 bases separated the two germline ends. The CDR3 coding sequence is TGCGCCAAGTTCCTATCAGGGGCCGGCTACGAGCAGTACTTC. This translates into CAKFLSGAGYEQYF.

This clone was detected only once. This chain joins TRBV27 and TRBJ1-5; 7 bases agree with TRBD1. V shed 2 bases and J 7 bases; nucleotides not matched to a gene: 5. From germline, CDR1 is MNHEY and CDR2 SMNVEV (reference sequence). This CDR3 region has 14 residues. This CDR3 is CASSLEGAHQPQHF. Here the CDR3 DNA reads TGTGCCAGCAGTTTAGAGGGGGCTCACCAGCCCCAGCATTTT.

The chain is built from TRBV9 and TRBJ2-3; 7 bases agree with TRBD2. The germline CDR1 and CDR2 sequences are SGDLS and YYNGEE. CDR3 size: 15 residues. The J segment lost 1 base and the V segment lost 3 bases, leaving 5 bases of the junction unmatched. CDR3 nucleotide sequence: TGTGCCAGCAGCGGGTGGGGAGGGGGCACAGATACGCAGTATTTT. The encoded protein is CASSGWGGGTDTQYF.